This T cell receptor (beta chain) was identified during a study of blood T cell repertoires in COVID-19. Only in-frame clones appear in the TCRdb table, and some are missing; sequencing was by immunoSEQ multiplex PCR. Here the sample spans roughly 250,000 clones, roughly 93% being singletons. Germline lookup yields CDR1 LGHNA and CDR2 YSLEER. The V and J ends lost 0 bases and 4 bases, in that order; junction bases with no gene match: 10. This CDR3 spans 19 amino acids. In terms of age and location, participants ranged from roughly 18 to 100 years and lived in about two dozen US areas. The sequence derives from a woman aged 40 to 49 with acute COVID-19. This chain joins TRBV4-3 and TRBJ2-1, with 12 bases matching TRBD2. The sequencing input was PBMCs or T cells enriched from blood (not recorded which). CDR3 protein: CASSQDSASGRASYNEQFF. The CDR3 DNA follows: TGCGCCAGCAGCCAAGATTCGGCTAGCGGGAGGGCCTCTTACAATGAGCAGTTCTTC.